This T cell receptor (beta chain) was found in a study of cytomegalovirus exposure and HLA in healthy donors. Whole-study findings and limits: A later analysis linked a missense DCLRE1C variant to TCR beta V- and J-gene trimming. Reported results showed that the classifier diagnosed cytomegalovirus status with high specificity and sensitivity. The study labeled under 200 TCR beta chains cytomegalovirus-associated.

Germline loops: CDR1 DFQATT, CDR2 SNEGSKA (reference sequence). This CDR3 is built from 11 residues. The V gene lost 6 bases and the J gene lost 10 bases, with 13 bases spanning the gap. Unrecorded immune exposures were likely, despite nominal health at sampling. Only a few counts were recorded for this clone. Its matching antigen is unknown. The PCR used 60 Vbeta and 13 Jbeta primers. This table comes from immunoSEQ multiplex PCR, and its TCRdb copy is limited to in-frame clones, with some not included. The table includes tens of thousands of clones, roughly 79% detected once. The material sequenced was PBMCs. The receptor was isolated from a woman aged 40-49 years in good health and CMV-seronegative. The V call is TRBV20-1, the J call TRBJ2-1; D perhaps matches TRBD2 (5 bases). The CDR3: CSAPSPREQFF. The CDR3 DNA is TGCAGTGCCCCTAGCCCTCGGGAGCAGTTCTTC.